Following are 21 T cell receptor beta chains from one sample sequenced in a study of T cells in Graves' hyperthyroidism and ophthalmopathy. RNA transcripts gave rise to amplified TCR beta CDR3 regions. HTBI primers were the set used in a first-round RT-PCR of the TCR CDR3. TCRdb re-called the multiplex PCR reads through MiXCR, storing one row per CDR3 protein. The repertoire holds roughly 740,000 distinct CDR3 sequences, with roughly 17% as singletons. The sequenced material came from blood. Source of these receptors: a man younger than 35 with Graves' hyperthyroidism.

There are many counts of this clonotype. V gene TRBV24-1 combines with J gene TRBJ2-7, with TRBD1 identical over 7 bases. Germline CDR1 KGHDR, CDR2 SFDVKD. Trimming took 7 bases from V and 2 from J; bases not matched to a gene: 1. The CDR3 spans 12 residues. The CDR3 loop reads CATRGQPYEQYF. The CDR3 region has the DNA TGTGCCACCAGGGGACAGCCCTACGAGCAGTACTTC.

The chain links TRBV10-3 to TRBJ2-7; 7 bases line up with TRBD1. CDR1 is ENHRY and CDR2 is SYGVKD in the germline V gene. This CDR3 has 14 amino acids. V shed 5 bases, J shed 3 bases, and the junction held 7 bases outside the gene matches. CDR3: CAISRPGQNYEQYF. For the CDR3, the DNA is TGTGCCATCAGTCGTCCGGGACAGAACTACGAGCAGTACTTC.

This clonotype was seen repeatedly, ten times or more. The chain uses TRBV28 and TRBJ2-3, with D possibly TRBD2 on 5 matching bases. Germline CDR1 and CDR2: MDHEN and SYDVKM. Deletions cut 7 bases from V and 2 bases from J, with 13 bases between. The CDR3 consists of 14 residues. The CDR3 is CASTTWLATDTQYF. The DNA of the CDR3 is TGTGCCAGCACCACGTGGCTAGCCACAGATACGCAGTATTTT.

The V gene is TRBV11-2, the J gene TRBJ2-6, with D tentatively TRBD1 or TRBD2 (5 bases each). The CDR3 has 19 amino acids. With 3 bases removed from V and 0 bases from J, the gap between germline ends came to 18 bases. Germline V gives CDR1 SGHAT, CDR2 FQNNGV. The CDR3 DNA follows: TGTGCCAGCAGCTTTTTACCGGGACCGACGAGCTCTGGGGCCAACGTCCTGACTTTC. Protein: CASSFLPGPTSSGANVLTF.

This clonotype was picked up many times. The V call is TRBV15, the J call TRBJ2-1, with TRBD2 identical over 10 bases. Germline trimming cut 5 bases from V and 7 bases from J; bases unmatched to any gene: 17. Looked up from germline, CDR1 is LNHNV and CDR2 is YYDKDF (reference sequence). CDR3 size: 18 residues. In DNA, the CDR3 is TGTGCCACCAGCTTCGATCCCCTTAAGCGGGAGGGCAGGAATGAGCAGTTCTTC. It codes for CATSFDPLKREGRNEQFF. The whole variable domain, remainder taken from reference TRBV15 and TRBJ2-1, is DAMVIQNPRYQVTQFGKPVTLSCSQTLNHNVMYWYQQKSSQAPKLLFHYYDKDFNNEADTPDNFQSRRPNTSFCFLDIRSPGLGDTAMYLCATSFDPLKREGRNEQFFGPGTRLTVL.

In regard to this clonotype: A clone one base away is much larger, so this may be a read error. This chain joins TRBV20-1 and TRBJ2-3; D is tentatively TRBD1 or TRBD2 (5 bases each). Germline V gene lookup returns CDR1 DFQATT and CDR2 SNEGSKA (reference sequence). This CDR3 spans 14 amino acids. CDR3 in DNA: TGCAGTGCTAGTTCGGGGCTCAGCACAGATACGCGGTATTTT. Encoded protein: CSASSGLSTDTRYF.

This rearrangement joins TRBV7-2 to TRBJ2-2; D perhaps matches TRBD1 (5 bases). Germline loops: CDR1 SGHTA, CDR2 FQGNSA. The V gene lost 4 bases and the J gene lost 6 bases, with 15 bases spanning the gap. The CDR3 length is 15 residues. CDR3 coding DNA: TGTGCCAGCAGCTCGACGGCAGGGCGGTCCGGGGAGCTGTTTTTT. Residues: CASSSTAGRSGELFF.

This clonotype turned up a few times. The rearrangement joins TRBV20-1 to TRBJ2-3; 11 bases map to TRBD2. CDR1 DFQATT and CDR2 SNEGSKA come from the germline V gene (reference sequence). J was trimmed by 2 bases and V by 6 bases; bases with no gene match: 4. The CDR3 is 14 residues long. The CDR3 nucleotides read TGCAGTGCCATAGCGGGAGGGTTCACAGATACGCAGTATTTT. This codes for CSAIAGGFTDTQYF.

This clonotype was detected only a few times. The CDR3 DNA reads as TGTGCCAGCAGCACCCGGAGGGGACTAGCGGGAGATCATTCCGAGCAGTACTTC. Its protein is CASSTRRGLAGDHSEQYF. This chain connects TRBV11-3 to TRBJ2-7; 14 nucleotides agree with TRBD2. With V trimmed by 5 bases and J by 6 bases, 15 bases remained unmatched. This CDR3 has 18 amino acids. Germline V gives CDR1 SGHNT, CDR2 YENEEA.

In its sample, this clonotype was seen a few times. V and J are TRBV19 and TRBJ1-5, with D perhaps TRBD1 (5 bases). V was cut by 3 bases and J by 7 bases, with 16 bases left in between. Germline CDR1 is LNHDA and CDR2 is SQIVND (reference sequence). The CDR3 is 15 residues long. CDR3 residues: CASSISNQGNQPQHF. CDR3 DNA: TGTGCCAGTAGTATCTCTAACCAGGGAAACCAGCCCCAGCATTTT.

In DNA form, the CDR3 reads TGCAGTGCTAGAGATCCAAGACAGGGGACTGGAAACACCATATATTTT. This encodes CSARDPRQGTGNTIYF. This chain connects TRBV20-1 to TRBJ1-3; 8 bases align to TRBD1. This CDR3 contains 16 residues. The germline CDR1 and CDR2 sequences are DFQATT and SNEGSKA (reference sequence). J was trimmed by 2 bases and V by 0 bases; bases with no gene match: 6.

The CDR3 region is CASSYSSWGPYNSPLHF. Written as DNA, the CDR3 is TGTGCCAGCAGTTACTCGAGCTGGGGCCCCTATAATTCACCCCTCCACTTT. This chain connects TRBV6-5 to TRBJ1-6, with D tentatively TRBD1 (5 bases). This CDR3 has 17 amino acids. V gave up 0 bases and J gave up 2 bases, with 11 bases separating them. Germline CDR1 MNHEY, CDR2 SVGAGI.

At least ten counts were recorded for this clonotype. The J gene is TRBJ1-1, the V gene TRBV6-1, with D perhaps TRBD1 (5 bases). CDR1 and CDR2 from the germline V gene are MNHNS and SASEGT. V gave up 8 bases and J gave up 0 bases, with 16 bases separating them. This CDR3 has 15 residues. The CDR3 spells CASLGVGVMNTEAFF. CDR3 coding DNA: TGTGCCAGCTTAGGGGTAGGAGTTATGAACACTGAAGCTTTCTTT.

V usage is TRBV10-3 and J usage is TRBJ1-1; 7 bases map to TRBD1. Germline CDR1 ENHRY, CDR2 SYGVKD. Losses at the gene ends were 6 bases for V and 4 bases for J; bases not matched to a gene: 5. The CDR3 runs to 13 residues. CDR3 region: CAISGTGATEAFF. The CDR3, as DNA: TGTGCCATCAGCGGAACAGGGGCCACTGAAGCTTTCTTT.

The rearrangement links TRBV19 to TRBJ2-1; 9 bases agree with TRBD2. This CDR3 contains 15 residues. V lost 2 bases, J lost 3 bases, and 2 bases stayed unmatched. Germline V gene lookup returns CDR1 LNHDA and CDR2 SQIVND (reference sequence). CDR3 residues: CASSIRREGYNEQFF. CDR3 nucleotide sequence: TGTGCCAGTAGTATACGGCGGGAGGGCTACAATGAGCAGTTCTTC.

In its sample, this clonotype was seen many times. The chain joins TRBV28 to TRBJ1-2; D gene uncertain. Trimming removed 6 bases from V and 7 bases from J, with 9 bases in between. The CDR3 length is 11 residues. Germline V gives CDR1 MDHEN, CDR2 SYDVKM. CDR3 sequence reads: CASSSRRGYTF. The CDR3 bases are TGTGCCAGCAGCTCGCGTCGTGGCTACACCTTC.

V and J are TRBV9 and TRBJ2-5, with D perhaps TRBD1 (6 bases). Germline V lookup: CDR1 SGDLS, CDR2 YYNGEE. The CDR3 spans 16 residues. The V and J ends lost 3 bases and 1 base respectively, with 16 bases between them. CDR3 amino acids: CASSAGEQGTQETQYF. The CDR3 nucleotides are TGTGCCAGCAGCGCAGGGGAACAGGGTACCCAAGAGACCCAGTACTTC.

This clonotype was seen a handful of times. V usage is TRBV20-1 and J usage is TRBJ2-7, with 12 positions matching TRBD2. The CDR3 is made up of 18 amino acids. V lost 1 base and J lost 5; bases outside the gene matches: 15. CDR1 DFQATT and CDR2 SNEGSKA come from the germline V gene (reference sequence). The CDR3 DNA sequence: TGCAGTGCTAGAGTAGGGCTAGCGGGAGGGCCGCACCTGGACGAGCAGTACTTC. Amino acid sequence: CSARVGLAGGPHLDEQYF.

This clonotype was detected a few times. The chain links TRBV4-1 to TRBJ1-2; no clear D gene. The V gene's germline CDR1 is MGHRA and CDR2 YSYEKL. The CDR3 contains 16 residues. The ends were cut back, 0 bases at V and 8 bases at J, with 19 bases in the middle. CDR3 sequence (DNA): TGCGCCAGCAGCCAAGAACGGGAGGTCTGGTTCGAAGGCTACACCTTC. Translated: CASSQEREVWFEGYTF.

This clonotype was recorded a few times. V gene TRBV14 combines with J gene TRBJ2-3, with a possible D match to TRBD2 (6 bases). Trimming removed 3 bases from V and 2 bases from J, with 12 bases in between. This CDR3 has 15 amino acids. Germline-derived CDR1 and CDR2 are SGHDN and FVKESK. For the CDR3, the DNA is TGTGCCAGCAGCCATGGAGGGATCTTCACAGATACGCAGTATTTT. Encoded protein: CASSHGGIFTDTQYF.

V is TRBV20-1 and J is TRBJ1-3, with D uncertain. The CDR3 is 13 amino acids. Germline loops: CDR1 DFQATT, CDR2 SNEGSKA (reference sequence). Trimming cost V 3 bases and J 0 bases, with 6 bases left between them. The CDR3 region is CSARRASGNTIYF. The CDR3 nucleotides are TGCAGTGCTAGGAGGGCCTCTGGAAACACCATATATTTT.